This TCR beta chain is drawn from a study of blood T cell repertoires in COVID-19. Across the whole study: Sources were T cells, B-cell-depleted T cells, or PBMCs; the material itself was cDNA or gDNA.

This CDR3 is built from 15 residues. V lost 5 bases and J lost 6, with 17 bases in between. Germline CDR1 reads SEHNR; CDR2 reads FQNEAQ (reference sequence). This table comes from immunoSEQ multiplex PCR, and its TCRdb copy is limited to in-frame clones, with some not included. This sample has 140,000 or so clones, with 70% to 90% found just once. The TCR originated in a human donor with acute or convalescent COVID-19. The donor label of this sample is uncertain. Input material: peripheral blood. The chain uses TRBV7-9 and TRBJ1-5, with a weak D call TRBD1 (5 bases). CDR3 sequence reads: CASSAMRGEGQPQHF. CDR3 coding DNA: TGTGCCAGCAGCGCGATGCGGGGGGAAGGTCAGCCCCAGCATTTT.